The 9 T cell receptor beta chains below come from one sample, sequenced in a study of cytomegalovirus exposure and HLA in healthy donors. PCR involved 60 Vbeta and 13 Jbeta primers. Libraries were prepared by immunoSEQ multiplex PCR; TCRdb keeps only in-frame clonotypes and omits some of them. Counted here are about 90,000 clones, 62% occurring once; the ten biggest clones make up approximately 5.8%. Sequences were obtained from PBMCs. Receptors were obtained from a woman aged 25 to 39 in good health and CMV-seropositive.

The chain carries TRBV27 and TRBJ2-2; the match to TRBD2 covers 8 bases. The germline CDR1 and CDR2 sequences are MNHEY and SMNVEV (reference sequence). Trimming took 8 bases from V and 1 from J; bases not matched to a gene: 6. The CDR3 runs to 15 residues. CDR3 nucleotides: TGTGCCAGCCAATCCCTAGCGGGGAACACCGGGGAGCTGTTTTTT. Its translation: CASQSLAGNTGELFF.

A few counts support this clone. V is TRBV7-7 and J is TRBJ2-1; TRBD1 matches 8 bases. Per the germline V gene, CDR1 is SSHAT and CDR2 is FNYEAQ (reference sequence). Unmatched junction bases numbered 4, after V lost 5 bases and J lost 7 bases. The CDR3 covers 13 residues. The CDR3 here is CASSPQGGNEQFF. In DNA form, the CDR3 reads TGTGCCAGCAGCCCACAGGGGGGAAATGAGCAGTTCTTC.

The chain uses TRBV2 and TRBJ2-3, with TRBD1 matching 10 bases. Unmatched junction bases numbered 6, after V lost 5 bases and J lost 1 base. The germline V gene has CDR1 SNHLY and CDR2 FYNNEI. CDR3 length: 16 residues. The CDR3 DNA reads as TGTGCCAGCAGTACCGACAGGGGGCGCGGCACAGATACGCAGTATTTT. Encoded protein: CASSTDRGRGTDTQYF. The whole variable domain, remainder taken from reference TRBV2 and TRBJ2-3, is EPEVTQTPSHQVTQMGQEVILRCVPISNHLYFYWYRQILGQKVEFLVSFYNNEISEKSEIFDDQFSVERPDGSNFTLKIRSTKLEDSAMYFCASSTDRGRGTDTQYFGPGTRLTVL.

The rearrangement joins TRBV18 to TRBJ1-3, with D perhaps TRBD1 (5 bases). The V gene lost 2 bases and the J gene lost 2 bases, with 10 bases spanning the gap. CDR3 length equals 15 residues. Germline CDR1 KGHSH, CDR2 LQKENI. The CDR3 protein is CASSPSRTTGNTIYF. In DNA form, the CDR3 reads TGTGCCAGCTCACCATCTCGGACAACTGGAAACACCATATATTTT.

This clone was counted once. This chain joins TRBV5-1 and TRBJ1-1; D is possibly TRBD1 (5 bases). Trimming left V 0 bases short and J 11 bases short, with 8 bases between. The CDR3 runs 11 residues. Germline CDR1 SGHRS, CDR2 YFSETQ. The CDR3 sequence is CASSLAGLAFF. The CDR3 region has the DNA TGCGCCAGCAGCTTGGCAGGGCTGGCTTTCTTT.

The sample holds a few counts of this clone. Other DNA sequences in this specimen translate into the identical CDR3. V and J are TRBV2 and TRBJ1-5; 8 bases are a match to TRBD1. CDR1 SNHLY and CDR2 FYNNEI come from the germline V gene. V lost 1 base to trimming and J lost 6 bases; unmatched junction nucleotides: 2. The CDR3 is 14 amino acids. The CDR3 loop is CASSEGTGGQPQHF. The CDR3 DNA reads as TGTGCCAGCAGTGAAGGCACAGGGGGTCAGCCCCAGCATTTT.

The DNA for the CDR3 is TGTGCCAGCTCACGGGGGGGCAATCAGCCCCAGCATTTT. Its protein is CASSRGGNQPQHF. The chain employs TRBV18 and TRBJ1-5; perhaps TRBD1 as D (5 bases). This CDR3 contains 13 residues. Germline-derived CDR1 and CDR2 are KGHSH and LQKENI. V lost 4 bases, J lost 2 bases, and 6 bases lay in between.

This chain uses TRBV6-1 with TRBJ1-2; D is unresolved. Germline V gives CDR1 MNHNS, CDR2 SASEGT. The ends were cut back, 1 base at V and 0 bases at J, with 12 bases in the middle. The CDR3 totals 16 residues. The CDR3 reads CASSEDGLISNYGYTF. CDR3 nucleotides: TGTGCCAGCAGTGAAGACGGGTTGATTTCTAACTATGGCTACACCTTC.

V gene TRBV12-5 combines with J gene TRBJ2-2; D ambiguous. The germline CDR1 and CDR2 sequences are LGHNT and FRNRAP. The CDR3 contains 13 residues. Trimming cost V 7 bases and J 5 bases, with 11 bases left between them. CDR3 residues: CASARLETGELFF. CDR3 sequence (DNA): TGTGCTAGTGCCCGTCTGGAGACCGGGGAGCTGTTTTTT.